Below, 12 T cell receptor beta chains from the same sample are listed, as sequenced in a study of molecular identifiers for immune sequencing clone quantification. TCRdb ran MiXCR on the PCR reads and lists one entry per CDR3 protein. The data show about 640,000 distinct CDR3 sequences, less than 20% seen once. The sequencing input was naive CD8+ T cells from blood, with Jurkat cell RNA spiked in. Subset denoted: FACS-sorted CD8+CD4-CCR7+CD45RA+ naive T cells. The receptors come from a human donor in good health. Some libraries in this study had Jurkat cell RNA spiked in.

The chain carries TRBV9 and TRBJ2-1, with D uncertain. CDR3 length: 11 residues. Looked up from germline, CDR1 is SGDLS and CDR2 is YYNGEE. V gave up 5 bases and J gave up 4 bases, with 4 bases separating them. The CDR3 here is CASSKYNEQFF. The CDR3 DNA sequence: TGTGCCAGCAGTAAATACAATGAGCAGTTCTTC.

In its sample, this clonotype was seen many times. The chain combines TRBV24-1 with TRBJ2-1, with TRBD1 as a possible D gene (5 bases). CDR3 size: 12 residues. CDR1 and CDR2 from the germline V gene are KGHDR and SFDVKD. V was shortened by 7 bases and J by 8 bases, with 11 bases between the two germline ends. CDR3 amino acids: CATSPGMDEQFF. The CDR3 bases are TGTGCCACCAGCCCAGGGATGGATGAGCAGTTCTTC.

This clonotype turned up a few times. The CDR3 here is CASRYVGTDTQYF. CDR3 in DNA: TGTGCCAGTAGGTATGTTGGCACAGATACGCAGTATTTT. V gene TRBV19 combines with J gene TRBJ2-3; D call uncertain. CDR3 size: 13 residues. Germline V CDR1 and CDR2: LNHDA, SQIVND (reference sequence). The V gene lost 6 bases and the J gene lost 1 base, with 8 bases spanning the gap.

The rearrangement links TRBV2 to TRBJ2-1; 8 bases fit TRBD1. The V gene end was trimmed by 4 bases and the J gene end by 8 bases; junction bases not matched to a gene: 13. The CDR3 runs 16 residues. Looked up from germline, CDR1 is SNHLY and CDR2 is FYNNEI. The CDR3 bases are TGTGCCAGCAGTGGACCGGGACAGGAGGTATGGGATGAGCAGTTCTTC. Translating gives CASSGPGQEVWDEQFF. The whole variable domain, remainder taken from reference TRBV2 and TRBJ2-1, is EPEVTQTPSHQVTQMGQEVILRCVPISNHLYFYWYRQILGQKVEFLVSFYNNEISEKSEIFDDQFSVERPDGSNFTLKIRSTKLEDSAMYFCASSGPGQEVWDEQFFGPGTRLTVL.

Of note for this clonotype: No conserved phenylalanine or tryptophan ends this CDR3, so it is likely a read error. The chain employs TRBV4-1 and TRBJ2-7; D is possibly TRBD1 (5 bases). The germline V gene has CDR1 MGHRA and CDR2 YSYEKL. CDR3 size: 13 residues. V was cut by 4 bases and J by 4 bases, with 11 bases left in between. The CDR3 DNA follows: TGCGCCAGCAGCCCCAGGGAAGGATACGAGCAGTACTCC. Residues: CASSPREGYEQYS.

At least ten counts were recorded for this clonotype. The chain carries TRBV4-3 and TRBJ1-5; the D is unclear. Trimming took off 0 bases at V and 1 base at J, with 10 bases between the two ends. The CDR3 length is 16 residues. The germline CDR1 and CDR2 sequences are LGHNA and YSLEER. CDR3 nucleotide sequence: TGCGCCAGCAGCCAAGATCATGCGGGAAGCAATCAGCCCCAGCATTTT. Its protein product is CASSQDHAGSNQPQHF.

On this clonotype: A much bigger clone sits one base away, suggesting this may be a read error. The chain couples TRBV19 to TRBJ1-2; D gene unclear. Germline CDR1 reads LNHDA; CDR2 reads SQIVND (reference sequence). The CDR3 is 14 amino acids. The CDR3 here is CASSIYSANHGYTF. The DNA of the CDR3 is TGTGCCAGTAGTATTTACTCCGCTAACCATGGCTACACCTTC.

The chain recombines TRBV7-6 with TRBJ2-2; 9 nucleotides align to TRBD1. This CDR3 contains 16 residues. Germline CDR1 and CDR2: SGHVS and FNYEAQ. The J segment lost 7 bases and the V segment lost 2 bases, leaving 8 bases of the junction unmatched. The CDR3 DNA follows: TGTGCCAGCAGCTTATTTCCGGGACAGGGCGGCGGGGAGCTGTTTTTT. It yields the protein CASSLFPGQGGGELFF.

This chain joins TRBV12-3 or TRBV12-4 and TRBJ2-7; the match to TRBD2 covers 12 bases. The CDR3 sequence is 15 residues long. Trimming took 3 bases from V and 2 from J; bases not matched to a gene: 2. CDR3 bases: TGTGCCAGCAGTTTGGCTAGCGGGAGGGCCTACGAGCAGTACTTC. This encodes CASSLASGRAYEQYF.

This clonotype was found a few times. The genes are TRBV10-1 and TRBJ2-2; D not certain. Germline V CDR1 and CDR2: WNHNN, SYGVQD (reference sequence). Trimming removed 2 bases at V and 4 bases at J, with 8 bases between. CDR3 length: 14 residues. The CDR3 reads CASSEGYLTGELFF. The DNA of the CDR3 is TGCGCCAGCAGTGAGGGATACCTCACCGGGGAGCTGTTTTTT.

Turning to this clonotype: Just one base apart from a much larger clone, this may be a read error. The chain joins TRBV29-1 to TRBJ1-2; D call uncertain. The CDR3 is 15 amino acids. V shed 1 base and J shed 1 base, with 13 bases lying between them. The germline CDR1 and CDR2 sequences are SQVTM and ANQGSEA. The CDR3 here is CSVEGELSVNYGYTF. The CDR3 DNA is TGCAGCGTTGAAGGCGAATTGAGCGTTAACTATGGCTACACCTTC. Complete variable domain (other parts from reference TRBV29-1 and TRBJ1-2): SAVISQKPSRDICQRGTSLTIQCQVDSQVTMMFWYRQQPGQSLTLIATANQGSEATYESGFVIDKFPISRPNLTFSTLTVSNMSPEDSSIYLCSVEGELSVNYGYTFGSGTRLTVV.

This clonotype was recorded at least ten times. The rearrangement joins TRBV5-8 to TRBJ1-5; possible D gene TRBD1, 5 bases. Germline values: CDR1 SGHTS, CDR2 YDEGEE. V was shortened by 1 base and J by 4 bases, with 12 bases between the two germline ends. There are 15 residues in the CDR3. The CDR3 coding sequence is TGTGCCAGCAGCTTGTATTGGGCAGGGAATCAGCCCCAGCATTTT. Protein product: CASSLYWAGNQPQHF.